A selection of T cell receptor beta chains follows, all from one sample in a study of blood T cell repertoires in COVID-19. Sequencing used immunoSEQ multiplex PCR; TCRdb keeps in-frame clones, though not all of them. The top ten hold about 0.78% of the sample, which has approximately 400,000 clones, approximately 90% seen once. The sample consisted of PBMCs or T cells enriched from blood (not recorded which). Source of these receptors: a woman in her thirties or forties who had been exposed to COVID-19. Both conserved end residues are part of each CDR3. Each record gives: D gene, CDR3 length, J gene, V gene, clone size, CDR3 DNA, CDR3 protein. D genes are given only for firm matches. A clone size is listed for some rows: how often the clone was seen (once, few, many), or a class if it is expanded.

TRBD1,17,TRBJ2-6,TRBV27,.,TGTGCCAGCAGTTTCAGGGGGCGGCTAGCTGGGGCCAACGTCCTGACTTTC,CASSFRGRLAGANVLTF
TRBD1,16,TRBJ2-1,TRBV5-1,once,TGCGCCAGCAGCGTTACCGGGACAGGGGGCAGGAATGAGCAGTTCTTC,CASSVTGTGGRNEQFF
.,15,TRBJ2-1,TRBV18,.,TGTGCCAGCTCCCCTGCAGGGGGGAGGTACAATGAGCAGTTCTTC,CASSPAGGRYNEQFF
.,15,TRBJ1-4,TRBV18,.,TGTGCCAGCTCAGAGGACTCAAATCGAGGGGAAAAACTGTTTTTT,CASSEDSNRGEKLFF
.,17,TRBJ1-6,TRBV7-2,.,TGTGCCAGCAGCTTAAGGGGTTGGGACTCCTATAATTCACCCCTCCACTTT,CASSLRGWDSYNSPLHF
TRBD1,15,TRBJ1-4,TRBV5-4,.,TGTGCCAGCAGCGGAAGGACAGGGAAGGATGAAAAACTGTTTTTT,CASSGRTGKDEKLFF
.,13,TRBJ1-6,TRBV30,.,TGTGCCTGCATACTCGGGGGTCGGTCACCCCTCCACTTT,CACILGGRSPLHF
.,14,TRBJ2-3,TRBV9,.,TGTGCCAGCAACCGGCGGATCGGCACAGATACGCAGTATTTT,CASNRRIGTDTQYF
.,14,TRBJ1-2,TRBV19,once,TGTGCCAGTAGTATAGATGGGCAGCCCGATGGCTACACCTTC,CASSIDGQPDGYTF
TRBD2,16,TRBJ2-2,TRBV11-3,.,TGTGCCAGCAGCTTTCGAGCGGGGCGATCCACCGGGGAGCTGTTTTTT,CASSFRAGRSTGELFF
TRBD1,16,TRBJ1-6,TRBV6-1,.,TGTGCCAGCAGTGACACGGGACAGGCTATAAATTCACCCCTCCACTTT,CASSDTGQAINSPLHF
.,14,TRBJ1-1,TRBV5-1,.,TGCGCCAGCAGCTTGGCCGGGGGGGCGACTGAAGCTTTCTTT,CASSLAGGATEAFF
.,16,TRBJ1-2,TRBV15,.,TGTGCCACCAGCCGTATTGTAGGGCAGGGGACCTATGGCTACACCTTC,CATSRIVGQGTYGYTF
TRBD1,14,TRBJ1-1,TRBV24-1,.,TGTGCCACAGCAGGGGGCGGGATGAACACTGAAGCTTTCTTT,CATAGGGMNTEAFF
TRBD1,15,TRBJ1-2,TRBV19,.,TGTGCCAGTAGGGGGACAGGGGAAGCTAACTATGGCTACACCTTC,CASRGTGEANYGYTF
TRBD2,14,TRBJ2-3,TRBV19,.,TGTGCCAGTAGTATTGGACTAGCAACAGATACGCAGTATTTT,CASSIGLATDTQYF
TRBD1,22,TRBJ1-6,TRBV27,.,TGTGCCAGCAGTCTCACCTTTGGGCGGACAGGGCGGTGGTCGGATTCAAGTTCACCCCTCCACTTT,CASSLTFGRTGRWSDSSSPLHF
.,13,TRBJ1-1,TRBV12-3/TRBV12-4,.,TGTGCCAGCAGTATTACAGCGAACACTGAAGCTTTCTTT,CASSITANTEAFF
TRBD1,15,TRBJ2-7,TRBV15,once,TGTGCCACCAGCAGCCGAAGGACAGGGGTGGGCGAGCAGTACTTC,CATSSRRTGVGEQYF
.,16,TRBJ1-3,TRBV7-6,.,TGTGCCAGCAGCACACAGACAGGACGCTCTGGAAACACCATATATTTT,CASSTQTGRSGNTIYF
.,14,TRBJ2-5,TRBV5-8,.,TGTGCCAGCACCCGGGACATGGCCAAAGAGACCCAGTACTTC,CASTRDMAKETQYF
TRBD1,16,TRBJ1-2,TRBV7-2,.,TGTGCCAGCAGCTTATTCGGGCCGGGACAGCGCTATGGCTACACCTTC,CASSLFGPGQRYGYTF
TRBD2,14,TRBJ2-5,TRBV6-5,.,TGTGCCAGCAAACCCGGGGGGGCCGGTGAGACCCAGTACTTC,CASKPGGAGETQYF
TRBD1,18,TRBJ1-1,TRBV15,.,TGTGCCACCAGCAGAGATCCCATTGGGACAGGGGTGAACACTGAAGCTTTCTTT,CATSRDPIGTGVNTEAFF
TRBD2,17,TRBJ2-3,TRBV7-2,.,TGTGCCAGCAGCTTAGGGCCTAGCGGGCTAATCACAGATACGCAGTATTTT,CASSLGPSGLITDTQYF
.,16,TRBJ1-6,TRBV6-6,.,TGTGCCAGCAGCCGTTATACAGGGTTGGGTAATTCACCCCTCCACTTT,CASSRYTGLGNSPLHF
TRBD1,16,TRBJ1-6,TRBV5-5,.,TGTGCCAGCAGCTTGCTCCCCGGACAGGGCGGGTCACCCCTCCACTTT,CASSLLPGQGGSPLHF
.,15,TRBJ2-4,TRBV27,.,TGTGCCAGCAGTCAGGGATCCGGCGCCAAAAACATTCAGTACTTC,CASSQGSGAKNIQYF
TRBD1,16,TRBJ1-2,TRBV7-9,.,TGTGCCAGCAGCCCCCGCGGGGCCTTAGTAGGGGGCGGCTACACCTTC,CASSPRGALVGGGYTF
.,14,TRBJ2-7,TRBV5-5,.,TGTGCCAGCAGCTCCTTATCAGGGCGCTACGAGCAGTACTTC,CASSSLSGRYEQYF
TRBD2,17,TRBJ2-1,TRBV7-2,.,TGTGCCAGCAGCTTTGTCACCCTAGCGGTCTCCTACAATGAGCAGTTCTTC,CASSFVTLAVSYNEQFF
TRBD1,14,TRBJ2-7,TRBV7-3,.,TGTGCCAGCAGTCAAGGGGCAGGGGGCTACGAGCAGTACTTC,CASSQGAGGYEQYF
TRBD1,16,TRBJ1-3,TRBV5-1,.,TGCGCCAGCAGCAGCCGGGACAGGGGAGAAGGGAACACCATATATTTT,CASSSRDRGEGNTIYF
TRBD1,14,TRBJ1-2,TRBV15,.,TGTGCCACCAGCACAGGGGGTTCAAACTATGGCTACACCTTC,CATSTGGSNYGYTF
TRBD2,18,TRBJ2-1,TRBV5-1,once,TGCGCCAGCAGCTTGTCCGGACTAGCGGGGGGCTCCTACAATGAGCAGTTCTTC,CASSLSGLAGGSYNEQFF
TRBD2,16,TRBJ2-3,TRBV24-1,few,TGTGCCACCAGTGATAGGGTTAGCGGGAGGGCCGATACGCAGTATTTT,CATSDRVSGRADTQYF
TRBD1,15,TRBJ1-5,TRBV7-2,.,TGTGCCAGCAGCTCACAGGGGGCCCTGAATCAGCCCCAGCATTTT,CASSSQGALNQPQHF